This TCR beta chain was sequenced in a study of blood T cell repertoires in COVID-19. This CDR3 is 14 amino acids long. Per germline, CDR1 SNHLY and CDR2 FYNNEI. V lost 7 bases, J lost 4 bases, and 16 bases lay in between. Researchers sorted participants into cohorts using their self-reported clinical history. Libraries were prepared by immunoSEQ multiplex PCR; TCRdb keeps only in-frame clonotypes and omits some of them. The sample has around 500,000 clones; 80% to 90% are singletons. This TCR was recovered from a woman in her sixties or seventies who had recovered from COVID-19. The chain employs TRBV2 and TRBJ1-2; D remains unclear. The specimen was PBMCs or T cells enriched from blood (not recorded which). For the CDR3, the DNA is TGTGCCAGCACCCAATCTGGCACCGTCTATGGCTACACCTTC. Its protein is CASTQSGTVYGYTF.